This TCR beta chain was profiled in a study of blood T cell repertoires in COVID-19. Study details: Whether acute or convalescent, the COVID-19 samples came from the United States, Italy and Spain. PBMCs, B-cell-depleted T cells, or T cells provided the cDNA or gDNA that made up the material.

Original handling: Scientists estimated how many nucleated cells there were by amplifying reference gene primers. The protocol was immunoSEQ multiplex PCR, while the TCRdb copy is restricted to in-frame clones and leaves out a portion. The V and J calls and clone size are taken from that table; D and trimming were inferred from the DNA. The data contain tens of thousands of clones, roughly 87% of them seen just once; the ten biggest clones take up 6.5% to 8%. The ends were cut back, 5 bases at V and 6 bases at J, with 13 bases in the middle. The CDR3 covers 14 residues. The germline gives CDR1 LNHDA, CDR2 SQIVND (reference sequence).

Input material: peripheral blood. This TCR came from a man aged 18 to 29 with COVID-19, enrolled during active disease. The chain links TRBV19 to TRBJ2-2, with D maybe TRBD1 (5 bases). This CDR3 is CASSASKQAGELFF. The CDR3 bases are TGTGCCAGTAGTGCCTCAAAACAGGCCGGGGAGCTGTTTTTT.